This T cell receptor (beta chain) was retrieved from a study of shared clonotypes between healthy human individuals. Study observations and caveats: In a few donors, 4.5% to 5.5% of naive CD4 clonotypes appeared in common. Estimated clonotype richness was generally higher in naive than memory subsets.

Sequenced by immunoSEQ multiplex PCR; TCRdb stores in-frame clones only, minus some. The sample yields some 900,000 clones, over 60% seen once. This CDR3 has 13 amino acids. Germline V gives CDR1 LNHDA, CDR2 SQIVND (reference sequence). The V gene end was trimmed by 9 bases and the J gene end by 7 bases; junction bases not matched to a gene: 7. Concerning this clone: The antigen is undetermined.

This rearrangement joins TRBV19 to TRBJ2-4; 9 nucleotides match TRBD1. The clonotype originates from a man aged 18 to 35 in good health. Specimen: memory CD4+ T cells sorted from blood. The subset denotes: CD45RA-negative fraction. The CDR3 DNA sequence: TGTGCCAGCCGGACAGGGGAGATGAACATTCAGTACTTC. Translated, it gives CASRTGEMNIQYF.